This T cell receptor beta chain is drawn from a study of blood T cell repertoires in COVID-19. Study context: Sites in the United States, Italy and Spain provided acute and convalescent COVID-19 samples. Sources were T cells, B-cell-depleted T cells, or PBMCs; the material itself was cDNA or gDNA.

Per the original data handling: Reference gene primer amplification gave estimated nucleated cell counts. TCRdb keeps only in-frame clones here, not all; method: immunoSEQ multiplex PCR. The V and J calls and the clone size are those of that table, but D and trimming were determined from the DNA. The sample yields roughly 30,000 clones, about 85% seen once. Looked up from germline, CDR1 is SGDLS and CDR2 is YYNGEE. The V end lost 4 bases, the J end lost 2 bases, and 15 bases lay between the germline ends. CDR3 length: 15 amino acids. The table lists this clone with a count of one. The origin of this receptor is a human donor with acute or convalescent COVID-19. The donor label of this sample is uncertain. The sequenced sample consisted of peripheral blood. The rearrangement uses TRBV9 and TRBJ2-5, with D maybe TRBD1 (5 bases). The chain's CDR3 is CASSLNGAAQETQYF. CDR3 nucleotides: TGTGCCAGCAGCCTCAATGGGGCGGCACAAGAGACCCAGTACTTC. The full variable domain, completed using reference TRBV9 and TRBJ2-5, is DSGVTQTPKHLITATGQRVTLRCSPRSGDLSVYWYQQSLDQGLQFLIQYYNGEERAKGNILERFSAQQFPDLHSELNLSSLELGDSALYFCASSLNGAAQETQYFGPGTRLLVL.